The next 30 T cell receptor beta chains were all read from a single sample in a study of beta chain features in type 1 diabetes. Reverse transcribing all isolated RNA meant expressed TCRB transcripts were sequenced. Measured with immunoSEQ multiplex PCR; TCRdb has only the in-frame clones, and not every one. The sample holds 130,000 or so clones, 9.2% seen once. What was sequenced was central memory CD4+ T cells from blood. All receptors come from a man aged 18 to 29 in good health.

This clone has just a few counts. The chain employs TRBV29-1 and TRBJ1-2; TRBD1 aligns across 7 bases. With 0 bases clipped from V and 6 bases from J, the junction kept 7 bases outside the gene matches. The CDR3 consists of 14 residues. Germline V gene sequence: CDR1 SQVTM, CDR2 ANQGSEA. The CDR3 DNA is TGCAGCGTTGAAGATTACGACAGGGAGGATGGCTACACCTTC. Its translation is CSVEDYDREDGYTF.

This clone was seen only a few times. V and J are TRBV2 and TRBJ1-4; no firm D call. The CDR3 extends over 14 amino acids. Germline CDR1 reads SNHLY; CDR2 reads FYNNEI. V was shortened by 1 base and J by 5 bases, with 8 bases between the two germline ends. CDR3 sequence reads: CASSEGVGNEKLFF. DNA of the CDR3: TGTGCCAGCAGTGAAGGTGTCGGGAATGAAAAACTGTTTTTT.

CDR3 in DNA: TGTGCCTGGAGTGAGGCTAGCGGGGCAGATACGCAGTATTTT. Residues: CAWSEASGADTQYF. The chain couples TRBV30 to TRBJ2-3; TRBD2 matches at 9 bases. Germline loops: CDR1 GTSNPN, CDR2 SVGIG (reference sequence). After removal of 1 base from V and 4 bases from J, the junction contained 3 bases not matched to a gene. CDR3 length: 14 residues.

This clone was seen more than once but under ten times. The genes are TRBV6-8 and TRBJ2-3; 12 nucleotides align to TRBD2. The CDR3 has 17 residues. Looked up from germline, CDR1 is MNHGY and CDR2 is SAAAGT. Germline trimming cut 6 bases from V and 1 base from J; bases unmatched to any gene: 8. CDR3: CASSRHRLAGGTDTQYF. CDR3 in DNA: TGTGCCAGCAGCCGCCACAGACTAGCGGGGGGCACAGATACGCAGTATTTT.

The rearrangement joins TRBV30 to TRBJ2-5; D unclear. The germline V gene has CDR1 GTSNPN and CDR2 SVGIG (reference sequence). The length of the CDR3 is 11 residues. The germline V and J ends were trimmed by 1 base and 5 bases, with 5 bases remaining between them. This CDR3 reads CAWSARETQYF. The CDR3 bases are TGTGCCTGGAGTGCCCGGGAGACCCAGTACTTC. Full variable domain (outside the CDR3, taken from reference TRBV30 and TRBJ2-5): SQTIHQWPATLVQPVGSPLSLECTVEGTSNPNLYWYRQAAGRGLQLLFYSVGIGQISSEVPQNLSASRPQDRQFILSSKKLLLSDSGFYLCAWSARETQYFGPGTRLLVL.

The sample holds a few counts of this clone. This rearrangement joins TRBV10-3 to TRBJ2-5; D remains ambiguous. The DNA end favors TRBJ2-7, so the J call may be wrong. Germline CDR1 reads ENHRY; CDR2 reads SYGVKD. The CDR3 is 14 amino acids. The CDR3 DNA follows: TGTGCCATCAGTGACAGTCATAGCTCCTACGAGCAGTACTTC. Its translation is CAISDSHSSYEQYF.

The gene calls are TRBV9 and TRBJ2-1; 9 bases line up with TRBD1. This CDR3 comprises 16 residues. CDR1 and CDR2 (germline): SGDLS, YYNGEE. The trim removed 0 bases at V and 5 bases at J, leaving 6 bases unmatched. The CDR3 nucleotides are TGTGCCAGCAGCGTAGGGGGGGGACAGGGTGACAATGAGCAGTTCTTC. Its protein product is CASSVGGGQGDNEQFF.

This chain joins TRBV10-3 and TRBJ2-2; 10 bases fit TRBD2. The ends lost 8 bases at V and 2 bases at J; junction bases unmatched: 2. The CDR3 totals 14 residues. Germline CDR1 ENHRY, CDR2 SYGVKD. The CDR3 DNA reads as TGTGCCATCTCTAGCGGGGGTAACACCGGGGAGCTGTTTTTT. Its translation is CAISSGGNTGELFF.

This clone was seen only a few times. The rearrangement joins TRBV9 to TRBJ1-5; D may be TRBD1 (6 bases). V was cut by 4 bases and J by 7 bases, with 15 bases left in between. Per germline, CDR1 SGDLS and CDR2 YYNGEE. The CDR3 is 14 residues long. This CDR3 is CASSQGGGRQPQHF. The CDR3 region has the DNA TGTGCCAGCAGCCAAGGGGGGGGCCGACAGCCCCAGCATTTT.

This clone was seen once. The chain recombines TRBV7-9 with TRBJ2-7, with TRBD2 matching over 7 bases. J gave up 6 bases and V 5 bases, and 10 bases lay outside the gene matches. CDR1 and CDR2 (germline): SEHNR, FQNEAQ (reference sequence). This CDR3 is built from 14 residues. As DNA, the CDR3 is TGTGCCAGCAGCCGCGAGGGAGGGACCTGCGAGCAGTACTTC. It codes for CASSREGGTCEQYF.

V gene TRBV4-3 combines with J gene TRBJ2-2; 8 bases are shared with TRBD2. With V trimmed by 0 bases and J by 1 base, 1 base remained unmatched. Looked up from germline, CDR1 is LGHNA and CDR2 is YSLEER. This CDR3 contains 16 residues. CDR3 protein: CASSQELAGNTGELFF. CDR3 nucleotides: TGCGCCAGCAGCCAAGAGCTAGCGGGGAACACCGGGGAGCTGTTTTTT.

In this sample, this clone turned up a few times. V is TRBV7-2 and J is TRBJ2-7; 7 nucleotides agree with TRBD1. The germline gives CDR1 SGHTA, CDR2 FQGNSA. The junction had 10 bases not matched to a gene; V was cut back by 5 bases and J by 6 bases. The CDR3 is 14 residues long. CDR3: CASSPGTVNSEQYF. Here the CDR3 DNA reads TGTGCCAGCAGCCCCGGGACAGTTAACTCCGAGCAGTACTTC.

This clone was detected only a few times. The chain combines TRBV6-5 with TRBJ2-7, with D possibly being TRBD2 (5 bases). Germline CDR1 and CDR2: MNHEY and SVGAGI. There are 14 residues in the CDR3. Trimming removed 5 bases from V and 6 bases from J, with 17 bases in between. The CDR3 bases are TGTGCCAGCAGTGATTGGGTTAAAGAGGGCGAGCAGTACTTC. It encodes CASSDWVKEGEQYF.

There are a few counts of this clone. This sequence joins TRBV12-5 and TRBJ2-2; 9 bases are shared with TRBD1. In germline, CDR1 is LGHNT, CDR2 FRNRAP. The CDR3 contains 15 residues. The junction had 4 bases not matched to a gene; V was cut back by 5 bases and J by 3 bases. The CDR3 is CASGTGQGDTGELFF. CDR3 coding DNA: TGTGCTAGTGGTACGGGACAGGGTGACACCGGGGAGCTGTTTTTT.

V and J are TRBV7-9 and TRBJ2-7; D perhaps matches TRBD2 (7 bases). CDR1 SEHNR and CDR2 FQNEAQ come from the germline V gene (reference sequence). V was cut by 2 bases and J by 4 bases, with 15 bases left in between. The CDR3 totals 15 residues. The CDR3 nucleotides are TGTGCCAGCAGCTTATACGGGGGGCCGGGGTACGAGCAGTACTTC. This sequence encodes CASSLYGGPGYEQYF. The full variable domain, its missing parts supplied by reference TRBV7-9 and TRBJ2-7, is DTGVSQNPRHKITKRGQNVTFRCDPISEHNRLYWYRQTLGQGPEFLTYFQNEAQLEKSRLLSDRFSAERPKGSFSTLEIQRTEQGDSAMYLCASSLYGGPGYEQYFGPGTRLTVT.

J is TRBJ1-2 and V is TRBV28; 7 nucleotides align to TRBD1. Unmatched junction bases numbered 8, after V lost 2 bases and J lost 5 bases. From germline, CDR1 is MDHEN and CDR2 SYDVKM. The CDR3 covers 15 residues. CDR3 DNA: TGTGCCAGCAGTTTAGGCGGGCAGGGGGTTTATGGCTACACCTTC. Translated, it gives CASSLGGQGVYGYTF.

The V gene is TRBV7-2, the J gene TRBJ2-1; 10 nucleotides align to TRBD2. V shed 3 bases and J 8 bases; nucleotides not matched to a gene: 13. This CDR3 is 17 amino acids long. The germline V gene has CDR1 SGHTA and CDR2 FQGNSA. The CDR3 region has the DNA TGTGCCAGCAGCTTGGCGTCTAGCGGGGGTGTGTGGGATGAGCAGTTCTTC. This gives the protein CASSLASSGGVWDEQFF.

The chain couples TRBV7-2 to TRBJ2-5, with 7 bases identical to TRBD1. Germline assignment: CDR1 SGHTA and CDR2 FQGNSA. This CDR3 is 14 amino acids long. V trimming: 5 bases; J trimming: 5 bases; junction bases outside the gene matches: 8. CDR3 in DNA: TGTGCCAGCAGCGCGCAACAGGGGCGGGAGACCCAGTACTTC. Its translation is CASSAQQGRETQYF.

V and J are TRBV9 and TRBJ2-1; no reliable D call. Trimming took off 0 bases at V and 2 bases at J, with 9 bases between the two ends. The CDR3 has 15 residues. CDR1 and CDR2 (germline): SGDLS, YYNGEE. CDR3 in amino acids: CASSVDQVPYNEQFF. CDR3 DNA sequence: TGTGCCAGCAGCGTAGACCAGGTTCCCTACAATGAGCAGTTCTTC.

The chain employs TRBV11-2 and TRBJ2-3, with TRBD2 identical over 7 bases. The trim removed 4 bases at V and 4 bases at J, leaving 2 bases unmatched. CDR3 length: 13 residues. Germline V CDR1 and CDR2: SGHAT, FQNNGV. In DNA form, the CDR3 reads TGTGCCAGCAGCTACCGGGGGGCAGATACGCAGTATTTT. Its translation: CASSYRGADTQYF.

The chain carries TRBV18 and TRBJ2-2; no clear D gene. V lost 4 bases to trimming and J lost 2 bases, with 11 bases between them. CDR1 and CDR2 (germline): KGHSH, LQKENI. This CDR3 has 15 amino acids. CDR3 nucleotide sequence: TGTGCCAGCTCACTTCAACAGATCAACACCGGGGAGCTGTTTTTT. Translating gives CASSLQQINTGELFF.

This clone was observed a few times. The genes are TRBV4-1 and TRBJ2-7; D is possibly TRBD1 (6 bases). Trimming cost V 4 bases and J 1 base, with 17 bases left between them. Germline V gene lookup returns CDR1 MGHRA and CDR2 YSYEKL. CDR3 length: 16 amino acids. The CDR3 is CASSPFTGTNSYEQYF. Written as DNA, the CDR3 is TGCGCCAGCAGCCCTTTTACAGGGACAAATTCCTACGAGCAGTACTTC.

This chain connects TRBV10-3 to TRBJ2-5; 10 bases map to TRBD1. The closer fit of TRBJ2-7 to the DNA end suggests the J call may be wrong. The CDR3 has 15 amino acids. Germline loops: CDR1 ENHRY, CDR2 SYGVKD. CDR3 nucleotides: TGTGCCATCAACCAGCTCGGACAGGGGGCCTACGAGCAGTACTTC. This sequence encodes CAINQLGQGAYEQYF.

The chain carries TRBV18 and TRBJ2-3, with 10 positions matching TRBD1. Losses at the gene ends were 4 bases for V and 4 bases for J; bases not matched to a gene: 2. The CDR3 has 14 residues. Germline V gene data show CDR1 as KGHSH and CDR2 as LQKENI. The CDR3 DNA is TGTGCCAGCTCACAGACAGGGGGCGCAGATACGCAGTATTTT. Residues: CASSQTGGADTQYF.

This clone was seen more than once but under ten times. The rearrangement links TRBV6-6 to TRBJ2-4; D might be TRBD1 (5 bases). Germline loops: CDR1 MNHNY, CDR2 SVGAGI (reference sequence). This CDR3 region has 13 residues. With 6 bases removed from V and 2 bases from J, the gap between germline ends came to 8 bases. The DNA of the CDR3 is TGTGCCAGCAGGCTGGACACCAAAAACATTCAGTACTTC. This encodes CASRLDTKNIQYF.

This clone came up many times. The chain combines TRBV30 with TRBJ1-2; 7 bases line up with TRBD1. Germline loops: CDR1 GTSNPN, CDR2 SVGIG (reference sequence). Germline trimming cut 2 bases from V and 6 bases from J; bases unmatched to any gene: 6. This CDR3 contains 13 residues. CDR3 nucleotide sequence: TGTGCCTGGAGTACCGGGACAGATAATGGCTACACCTTC. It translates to CAWSTGTDNGYTF.

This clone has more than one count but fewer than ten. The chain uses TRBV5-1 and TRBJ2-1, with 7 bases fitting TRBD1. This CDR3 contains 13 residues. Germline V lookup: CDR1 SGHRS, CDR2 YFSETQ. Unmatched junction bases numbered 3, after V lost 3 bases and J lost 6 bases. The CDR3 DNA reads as TGCGCCAGCAGCTCCGGGACAGCCAATGAGCAGTTCTTC. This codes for CASSSGTANEQFF.

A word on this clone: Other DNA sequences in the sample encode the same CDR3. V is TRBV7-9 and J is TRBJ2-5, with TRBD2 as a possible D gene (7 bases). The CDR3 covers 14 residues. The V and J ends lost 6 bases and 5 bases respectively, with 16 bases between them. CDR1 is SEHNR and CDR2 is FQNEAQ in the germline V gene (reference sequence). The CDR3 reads CASRPKGGRETQYF. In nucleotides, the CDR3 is TGTGCCAGCAGGCCGAAGGGGGGGCGGGAGACCCAGTACTTC.

This CDR3 reads CASSLARQGGGNQPQHF. The CDR3 DNA is TGTGCCAGCAGCTTAGCGCGCCAGGGAGGAGGCAATCAGCCCCAGCATTTT. The chain couples TRBV7-9 to TRBJ1-5; D is possibly TRBD1 (5 bases). Trimming left V 0 bases short and J 2 bases short, with 14 bases between. CDR3 length equals 17 residues. Germline lookup yields CDR1 SEHNR and CDR2 FQNEAQ (reference sequence).

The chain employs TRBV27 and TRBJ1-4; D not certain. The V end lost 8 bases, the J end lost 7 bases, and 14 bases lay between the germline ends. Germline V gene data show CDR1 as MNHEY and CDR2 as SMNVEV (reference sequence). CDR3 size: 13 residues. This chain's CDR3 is CASRRENGEKLFF. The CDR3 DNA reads TGTGCCAGCCGGAGGGAAAACGGTGAAAAACTGTTTTTT. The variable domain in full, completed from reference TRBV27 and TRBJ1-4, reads EAQVTQNPRYLITVTGKKLTVTCSQNMNHEYMSWYRQDPGLGLRQIYYSMNVEVTDKGDVPEGYKVSRKEKRNFPLILESPSPNQTSLYFCASRRENGEKLFFGSGTQLSVL.